A few counts support the clone carrying this T cell receptor beta chain. The antigen is undetermined. These data belong to a study of T cells in Graves' hyperthyroidism and ophthalmopathy. About the study: Blood from the periphery was taken at initial diagnosis, before any treatment. Study-wide findings and caveats: Most thyroid clonotypes expanded above 0.001 were also detected in blood.

The V end was cut by 10 bases, the J end by 8 bases, with 11 bases between. CDR1 MNHEY and CDR2 SVGEGT come from the germline V gene. The CDR3 runs to 10 residues. Amplified regions were TCR beta CDR3 sequences from RNA transcripts. The TCR CDR3 first-round RT-PCR relied on the HTBI primer set. MiXCR was run by TCRdb on the multiplex PCR reads, yielding one entry per CDR3 protein. The sample lists some 370,000 distinct CDR3 sequences, 17% occurring once. This sequence joins TRBV6-2 or TRBV6-3 and TRBJ1-2, with unresolved D. This clonotype originated in a woman under 40 with Graves' hyperthyroidism that later progressed to Graves' ophthalmopathy. Sequencing was carried out using blood. CDR3 sequence: CAIQTWGYTF. The CDR3 bases are TGTGCCATTCAGACGTGGGGCTACACCTTC.